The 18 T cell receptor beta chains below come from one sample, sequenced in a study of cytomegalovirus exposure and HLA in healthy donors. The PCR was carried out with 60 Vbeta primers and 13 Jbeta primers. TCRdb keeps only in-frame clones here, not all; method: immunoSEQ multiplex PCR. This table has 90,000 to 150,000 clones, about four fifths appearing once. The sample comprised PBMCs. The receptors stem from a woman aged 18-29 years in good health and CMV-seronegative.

This CDR3 is CASSSSGTSYNEQFF. Here the CDR3 DNA reads TGTGCCAGCAGCTCCTCCGGGACTAGCTACAATGAGCAGTTCTTC. The rearrangement joins TRBV7-9 to TRBJ2-1, with TRBD2 matching over 8 bases. Germline-derived CDR1 and CDR2 are SEHNR and FQNEAQ (reference sequence). The CDR3 totals 15 residues. The V and J ends lost 4 bases and 3 bases, in that order; junction bases with no gene match: 5.

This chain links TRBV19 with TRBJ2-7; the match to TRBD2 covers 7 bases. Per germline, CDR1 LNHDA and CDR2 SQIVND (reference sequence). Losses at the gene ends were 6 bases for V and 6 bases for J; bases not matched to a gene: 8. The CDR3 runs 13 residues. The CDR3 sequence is CASRSGITAEQYF. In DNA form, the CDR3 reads TGTGCCAGTAGGAGCGGGATCACGGCCGAGCAGTACTTC. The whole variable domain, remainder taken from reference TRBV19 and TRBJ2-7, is DGGITQSPKYLFRKEGQNVTLSCEQNLNHDAMYWYRQDPGQGLRLIYYSQIVNDFQKGDIAEGYSVSREKKESFPLTVTSAQKNPTAFYLCASRSGITAEQYFGPGTRLTVT.

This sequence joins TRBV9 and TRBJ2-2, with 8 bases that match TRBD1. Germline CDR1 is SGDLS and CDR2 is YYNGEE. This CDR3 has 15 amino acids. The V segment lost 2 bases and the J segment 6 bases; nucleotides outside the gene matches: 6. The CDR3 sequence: CASSVRTGIAGELFF. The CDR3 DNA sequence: TGTGCCAGCAGCGTGCGGACAGGGATAGCCGGGGAGCTGTTTTTT.

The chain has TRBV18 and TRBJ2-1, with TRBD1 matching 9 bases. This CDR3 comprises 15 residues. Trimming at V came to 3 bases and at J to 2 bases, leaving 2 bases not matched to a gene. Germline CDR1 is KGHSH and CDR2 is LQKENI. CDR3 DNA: TGTGCCAGCTCACCGCGGGACAGGGCCTACAATGAGCAGTTCTTC. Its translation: CASSPRDRAYNEQFF.

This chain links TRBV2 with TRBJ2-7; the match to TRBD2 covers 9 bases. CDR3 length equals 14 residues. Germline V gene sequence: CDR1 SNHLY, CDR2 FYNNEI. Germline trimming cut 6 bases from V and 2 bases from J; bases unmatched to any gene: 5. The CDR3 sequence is CASSLGLAPYEQYF. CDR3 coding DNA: TGTGCCAGCAGCCTAGGACTAGCGCCCTACGAGCAGTACTTC.

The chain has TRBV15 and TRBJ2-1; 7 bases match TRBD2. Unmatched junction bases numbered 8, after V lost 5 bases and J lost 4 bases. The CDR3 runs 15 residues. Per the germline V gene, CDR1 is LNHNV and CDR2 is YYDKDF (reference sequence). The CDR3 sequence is CATSGGRGYYNEQFF. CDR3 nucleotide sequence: TGTGCCACCAGCGGCGGGAGAGGTTATTACAATGAGCAGTTCTTC.

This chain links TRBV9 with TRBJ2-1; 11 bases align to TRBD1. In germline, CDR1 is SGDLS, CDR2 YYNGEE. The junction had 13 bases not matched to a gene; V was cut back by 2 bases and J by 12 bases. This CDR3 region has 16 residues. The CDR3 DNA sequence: TGTGCCAGCAGCGTCTCCCCCGGGACAGGGGGGCACGGGCAGTTCTTC. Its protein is CASSVSPGTGGHGQFF.

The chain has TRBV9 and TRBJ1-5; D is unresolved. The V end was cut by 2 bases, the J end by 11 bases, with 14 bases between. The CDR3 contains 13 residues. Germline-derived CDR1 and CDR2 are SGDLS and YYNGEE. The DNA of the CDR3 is TGTGCCAGCAGCGTGAGCGGCCAGACCACCCAGCATTTT. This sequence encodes CASSVSGQTTQHF.

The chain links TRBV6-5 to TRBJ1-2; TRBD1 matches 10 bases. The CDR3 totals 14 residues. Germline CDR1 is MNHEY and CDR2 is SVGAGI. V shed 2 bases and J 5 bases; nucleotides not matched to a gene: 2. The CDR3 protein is CASSYRGQGYGYTF. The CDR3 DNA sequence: TGTGCCAGCAGTTACCGGGGACAGGGGTATGGCTACACCTTC.

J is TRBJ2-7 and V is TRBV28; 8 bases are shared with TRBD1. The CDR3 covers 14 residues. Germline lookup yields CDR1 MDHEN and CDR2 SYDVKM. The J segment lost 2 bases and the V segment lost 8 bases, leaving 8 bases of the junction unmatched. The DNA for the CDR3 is TGTGCCAGCCGCCCTGGGACAGGTCCCTACGAGCAGTACTTC. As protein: CASRPGTGPYEQYF. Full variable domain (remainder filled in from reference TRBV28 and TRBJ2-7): DVKVTQSSRYLVKRTGEKVFLECVQDMDHENMFWYRQDPGLGLRLIYFSYDVKMKEKGDIPEGYSVSREKKERFSLILESASTNQTSMYLCASRPGTGPYEQYFGPGTRLTVT.

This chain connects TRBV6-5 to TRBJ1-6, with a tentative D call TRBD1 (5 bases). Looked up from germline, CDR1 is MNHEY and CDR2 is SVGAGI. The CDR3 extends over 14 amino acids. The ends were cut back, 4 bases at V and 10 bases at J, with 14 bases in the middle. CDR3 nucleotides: TGTGCCAGCAGTTCCCTCCAGGGAGGCTCACCCCTCCACTTT. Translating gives CASSSLQGGSPLHF.

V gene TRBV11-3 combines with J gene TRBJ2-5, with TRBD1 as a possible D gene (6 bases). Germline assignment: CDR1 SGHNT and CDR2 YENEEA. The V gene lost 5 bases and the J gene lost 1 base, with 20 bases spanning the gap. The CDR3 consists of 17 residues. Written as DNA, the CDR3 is TGTGCCAGCAGCCGGTCAGGGGCCCAGGGGCTCCAAGAGACCCAGTACTTC. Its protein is CASSRSGAQGLQETQYF.

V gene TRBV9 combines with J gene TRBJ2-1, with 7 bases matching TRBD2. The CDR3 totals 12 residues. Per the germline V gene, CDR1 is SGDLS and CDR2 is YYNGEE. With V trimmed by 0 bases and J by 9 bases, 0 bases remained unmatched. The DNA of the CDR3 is TGTGCCAGCAGCGTAGGGGGGGGTGAGCAGTTCTTC. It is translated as CASSVGGGEQFF. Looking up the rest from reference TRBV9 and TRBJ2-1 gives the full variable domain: DSGVTQTPKHLITATGQRVTLRCSPRSGDLSVYWYQQSLDQGLQFLIQYYNGEERAKGNILERFSAQQFPDLHSELNLSSLELGDSALYFCASSVGGGEQFFGPGTRLTVL.

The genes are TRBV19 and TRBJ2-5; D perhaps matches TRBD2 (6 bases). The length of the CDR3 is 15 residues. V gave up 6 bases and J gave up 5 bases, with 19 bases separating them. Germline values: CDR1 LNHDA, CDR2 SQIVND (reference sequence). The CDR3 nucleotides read TGTGCCAGTAGCACGGAGGGCCTGCTTTCGGAGACCCAGTACTTC. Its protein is CASSTEGLLSETQYF.

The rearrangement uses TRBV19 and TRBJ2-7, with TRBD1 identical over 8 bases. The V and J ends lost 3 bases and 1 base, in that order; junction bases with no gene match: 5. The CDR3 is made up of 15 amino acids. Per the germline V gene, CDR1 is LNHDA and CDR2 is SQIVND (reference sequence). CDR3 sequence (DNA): TGTGCCAGTAGTATTGGACAGGGAGGATCCTACGAGCAGTACTTC. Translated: CASSIGQGGSYEQYF.

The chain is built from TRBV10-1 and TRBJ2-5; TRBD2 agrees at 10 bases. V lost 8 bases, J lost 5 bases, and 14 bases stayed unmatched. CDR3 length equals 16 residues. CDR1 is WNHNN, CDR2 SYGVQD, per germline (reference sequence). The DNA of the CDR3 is TGCGCCAGCGCGATGAATGGGCTAGCGGGAGTGGAGACCCAGTACTTC. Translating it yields CASAMNGLAGVETQYF.

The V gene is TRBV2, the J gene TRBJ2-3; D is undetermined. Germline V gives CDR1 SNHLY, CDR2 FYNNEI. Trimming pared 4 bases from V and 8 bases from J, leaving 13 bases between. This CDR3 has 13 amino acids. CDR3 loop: CASSVRVIGTQYF. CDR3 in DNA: TGTGCCAGCAGTGTACGGGTAATTGGTACGCAGTATTTT.

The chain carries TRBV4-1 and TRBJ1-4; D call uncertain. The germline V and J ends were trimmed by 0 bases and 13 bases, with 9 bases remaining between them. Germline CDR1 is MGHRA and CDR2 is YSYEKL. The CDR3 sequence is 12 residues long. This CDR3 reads CASSQDRLGLFF. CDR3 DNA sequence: TGCGCCAGCAGCCAAGATCGACTGGGACTGTTTTTT.